The rows below give T cell receptor beta chains drawn from one sample of a study of patients and donors after allogeneic stem cell transplantation. One entry per CDR3 protein, called by TCRdb with MiXCR from the RT-PCR reads. Of hundreds of thousands of distinct CDR3 sequences in the sample, 13% to 15% were seen once. Sequenced material: blood, either unsorted or a sorted T cell fraction (not recorded which). These receptors originate from a human donor who was either an allogeneic HSCT recipient or a stem cell or donor lymphocyte infusion donor (not recorded which). It is not recorded whose cells these are; they may come from a transplant donor. Both conserved end residues are part of each CDR3. A D gene is named only where the DNA matches it firmly. Not all rows give a size; the values are once, few, many and, for expanded clones, a class.

V gene: TRBV5-6
D gene: .
clone size: .
J gene: TRBJ1-2
CDR3 DNA: TGTGCCAGCAGCTTGGAGAGGGGACACTATGGCTACACCTTC
CDR3 protein: CASSLERGHYGYTF

V gene: TRBV11-3
D gene: .
clone size: .
J gene: TRBJ2-1
CDR3 DNA: TGTGCCAGCAGCTTAGGGGCAGTAAATCACAATGAGCAGTTCTTC
CDR3 protein: CASSLGAVNHNEQFF

V gene: TRBV5-1
D gene: TRBD2
clone size: many
J gene: TRBJ2-1
CDR3 DNA: TGCGCCAGCAGCTTGCCGGGACTAGAGTCCCGGTTCTTC
CDR3 protein: CASSLPGLESRFF

V gene: TRBV7-2
D gene: .
clone size: few
J gene: TRBJ2-3
CDR3 DNA: TGTGCCAGCAGCCGCCGGGACTCAACCACAGATACGCAGTATTTT
CDR3 protein: CASSRRDSTTDTQYF

V gene: TRBV5-1
D gene: .
clone size: few
J gene: TRBJ2-1
CDR3 DNA: TGCGCCAGCAGCTTGGGGAGGACAATCCCCCTCTACAATGAGCAGTTCTTC
CDR3 protein: CASSLGRTIPLYNEQFF

V gene: TRBV28
D gene: TRBD1
clone size: few
J gene: TRBJ2-3
CDR3 DNA: TGTGCCAGCAGTTCCTCCGCGACAGGGTCCCCAGATACGCAGTATTTT
CDR3 protein: CASSSSATGSPDTQYF

V gene: TRBV29-1
D gene: .
clone size: .
J gene: TRBJ1-3
CDR3 DNA: TGCAGCGTTGAAGATGACGCGATTGGGGACACCATATATTTT
CDR3 protein: CSVEDDAIGDTIYF

V gene: TRBV9
D gene: .
clone size: .
J gene: TRBJ1-1
CDR3 DNA: TGTGCCAGCAGCGTATTTTCGCCACACACTGAAGCTTTCTTT
CDR3 protein: CASSVFSPHTEAFF

V gene: TRBV4-2
D gene: TRBD2
clone size: .
J gene: TRBJ2-3
CDR3 DNA: TGTGCCAGCAGCCAAGATGCTAGCGGGGGCGCAGATACGCAGTATTTT
CDR3 protein: CASSQDASGGADTQYF

V gene: TRBV2
D gene: TRBD2
clone size: few
J gene: TRBJ2-2
CDR3 DNA: TGTGCCAGCAGTGGGGCTAGCGGGACCACCGGGGAGCTGTTTTTT
CDR3 protein: CASSGASGTTGELFF

V gene: TRBV10-2
D gene: .
clone size: .
J gene: TRBJ2-1
CDR3 DNA: TGCGCCAGCAGTGCTGGGGCTTACAATGAGCAGTTCTTC
CDR3 protein: CASSAGAYNEQFF

V gene: TRBV11-1
D gene: TRBD2
clone size: few
J gene: TRBJ2-5
CDR3 DNA: TGTGCCAGCAGCTCTCCAGCGGGGGAAGAGACCCAGTACTTC
CDR3 protein: CASSSPAGEETQYF

V gene: TRBV20-1
D gene: TRBD2
clone size: many
J gene: TRBJ2-3
CDR3 DNA: TGCAGTGCTCAAACTAGCGGGGCAGATACGCAGTATTTT
CDR3 protein: CSAQTSGADTQYF

V gene: TRBV7-2
D gene: .
clone size: .
J gene: TRBJ2-5
CDR3 DNA: TGTGCCAGCACCCTGCGAGGGGGTACGGAGACCCAGTACTTC
CDR3 protein: CASTLRGGTETQYF

V gene: TRBV12-3/TRBV12-4
D gene: .
clone size: many
J gene: TRBJ1-1
CDR3 DNA: TGTGCCAGCAGTCCAGGGCTGAATGCTTTCTTT
CDR3 protein: CASSPGLNAFF

V gene: TRBV5-6
D gene: TRBD1
clone size: .
J gene: TRBJ2-7
CDR3 DNA: TGTGCCAGCAGCGGCGGGGGACAGGGGATCTACGAGCAGTACTTC
CDR3 protein: CASSGGGQGIYEQYF

V gene: TRBV4-2
D gene: .
clone size: few
J gene: TRBJ2-7
CDR3 DNA: TGTGCCAGCAGCCCGGACCGAAGATCCTACGAGCAGTACTTC
CDR3 protein: CASSPDRRSYEQYF

V gene: TRBV12-3/TRBV12-4
D gene: .
clone size: many
J gene: TRBJ1-2
CDR3 DNA: TGTGCCAGCAGTTCCACCGGTCTAGCGGATCACTATGGCTACACCTTC
CDR3 protein: CASSSTGLADHYGYTF

V gene: TRBV20-1
D gene: TRBD2
clone size: few
J gene: TRBJ2-7
CDR3 DNA: TGCAGTGCTAGAGACCCCTCCCGGGGGGACTCCTACGAGCAGTACTTC
CDR3 protein: CSARDPSRGDSYEQYF

V gene: TRBV2
D gene: TRBD1
clone size: few
J gene: TRBJ2-1
CDR3 DNA: TGTGCCAGCAGTGGGGGACAGGGCCATGAGCAGTTCTTC
CDR3 protein: CASSGGQGHEQFF

V gene: TRBV7-3
D gene: .
clone size: few
J gene: TRBJ2-3
CDR3 DNA: TGTGCCAGCAGCTTAAGGGGACCTGGGACTTTCACGACCAGCACAGATACGCAGTATTTT
CDR3 protein: CASSLRGPGTFTTSTDTQYF

V gene: TRBV18
D gene: .
clone size: .
J gene: TRBJ2-3
CDR3 DNA: TGTGCCAGCTCACCCTTAGGACAGAGCACAGATACGCAGTATTTT
CDR3 protein: CASSPLGQSTDTQYF

V gene: TRBV7-2
D gene: .
clone size: few
J gene: TRBJ2-1
CDR3 DNA: TGTGCCAGCAGCTTCCCTATTTCAACCCAGGGGGAGCAGTTCTTC
CDR3 protein: CASSFPISTQGEQFF

V gene: TRBV2
D gene: TRBD1
clone size: few
J gene: TRBJ2-5
CDR3 DNA: TGTGCCAGCGGGTCAGGGGGCTTGAAGACCCAGTACTTC
CDR3 protein: CASGSGGLKTQYF

V gene: TRBV6-5
D gene: TRBD2
clone size: .
J gene: TRBJ2-2
CDR3 DNA: TGTGCCAGCAGTTACTCGAGGCTAGCGGGGGGTGGCGGGGAGCTGTTTTTT
CDR3 protein: CASSYSRLAGGGGELFF

V gene: TRBV20-1
D gene: .
clone size: .
J gene: TRBJ2-7
CDR3 DNA: TGCAGTGCTAGAGACCGACTAGTGGCCTACGAGCAGTACTTC
CDR3 protein: CSARDRLVAYEQYF

V gene: TRBV20-1
D gene: TRBD2
clone size: few
J gene: TRBJ2-3
CDR3 DNA: TGCAGTGCTGAGACCGAGCGGGGAAGCACAGATACGCAGTATTTT
CDR3 protein: CSAETERGSTDTQYF

V gene: TRBV15
D gene: .
clone size: .
J gene: TRBJ2-6
CDR3 DNA: TGTGCCACCAGCAGGAGGACCCCCTCTGGGGCCAACGTCCTGACTTTC
CDR3 protein: CATSRRTPSGANVLTF

V gene: TRBV4-1
D gene: .
clone size: .
J gene: TRBJ1-1
CDR3 DNA: TGCGCCAGCAGCCAAGGGGCTTCAGGGACGGTGCGAGCTTTCTTT
CDR3 protein: CASSQGASGTVRAFF

V gene: TRBV6-1
D gene: .
clone size: .
J gene: TRBJ1-3
CDR3 DNA: TGTGCCAGCAGGGGACCAGGGCCCGGAAACACCATATATTTT
CDR3 protein: CASRGPGPGNTIYF

V gene: TRBV21-1
D gene: .
clone size: .
J gene: TRBJ2-3
CDR3 DNA: TGTGCCAGCAGCAAAGTTGAGAACGGGGGGTCCTTAACAGATACGCAGTATTTT
CDR3 protein: CASSKVENGGSLTDTQYF

V gene: TRBV12-3/TRBV12-4
D gene: TRBD2
clone size: many
J gene: TRBJ2-3
CDR3 DNA: TGTGCCAGCAGCGGGGGGGCCGGGGCAGATACGCAGTATTTT
CDR3 protein: CASSGGAGADTQYF

V gene: TRBV5-3
D gene: TRBD2
clone size: few
J gene: TRBJ2-5
CDR3 DNA: TGTGCCAGAAGCCATCATAGCGGGCAAGAGACCCAGTACTTC
CDR3 protein: CARSHHSGQETQYF